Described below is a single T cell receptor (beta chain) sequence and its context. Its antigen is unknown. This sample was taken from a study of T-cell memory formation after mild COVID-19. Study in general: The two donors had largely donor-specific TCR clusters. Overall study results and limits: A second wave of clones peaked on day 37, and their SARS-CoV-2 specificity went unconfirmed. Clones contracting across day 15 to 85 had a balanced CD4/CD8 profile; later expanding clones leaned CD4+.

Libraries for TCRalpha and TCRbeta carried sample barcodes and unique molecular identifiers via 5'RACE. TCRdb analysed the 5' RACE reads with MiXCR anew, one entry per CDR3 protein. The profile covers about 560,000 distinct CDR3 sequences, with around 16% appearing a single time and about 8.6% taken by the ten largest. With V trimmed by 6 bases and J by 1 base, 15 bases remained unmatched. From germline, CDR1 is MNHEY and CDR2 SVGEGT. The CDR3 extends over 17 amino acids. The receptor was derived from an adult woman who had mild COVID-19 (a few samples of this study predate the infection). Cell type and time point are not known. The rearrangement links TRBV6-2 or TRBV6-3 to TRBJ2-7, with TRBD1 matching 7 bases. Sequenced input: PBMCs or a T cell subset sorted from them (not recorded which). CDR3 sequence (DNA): TGTGCCAGCAGGACTACCTTCGGGACAGTAAATTCCTACGAGCAGTACTTC. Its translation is CASRTTFGTVNSYEQYF.